One and the same sample provided the 20 T cell receptor beta chains below, sequenced in a study of blood T cell repertoires in COVID-19. Clones were sequenced by immunoSEQ multiplex PCR, and TCRdb holds only the in-frame ones, with some missing. The top ten clones hold roughly 2% of a sample with around 150,000 clones, just over 90% of them seen once. The sample was peripheral blood. Receptor source: an older woman with COVID-19, enrolled during active disease.

The V and J genes are TRBV20-1 and TRBJ2-5; D is unresolved. CDR3 size: 10 residues. Germline CDR1 reads DFQATT; CDR2 reads SNEGSKA (reference sequence). For the CDR3, the DNA is TGCAGCGTCCTGCAAGAGACCCAGTACTTC. Residues: CSVLQETQYF.

This chain links TRBV15 with TRBJ2-5; D perhaps matches TRBD2 (6 bases). Trimming stripped 2 bases from V and 4 bases from J, with 8 bases between. Germline CDR1 reads LNHNV; CDR2 reads YYDKDF (reference sequence). The CDR3 extends over 13 amino acids. In DNA form, the CDR3 reads TGTGCCACCAGCAGACAGGGAGGAGAGACCCAGTACTTC. Translated, it gives CATSRQGGETQYF.

The chain is built from TRBV6-5 and TRBJ2-5, with 7 bases that match TRBD1. The trim removed 5 bases at V and 2 bases at J, leaving 5 bases unmatched. CDR1 MNHEY and CDR2 SVGAGI come from the germline V gene. The CDR3 has 14 amino acids. CDR3 residues: CASSRRQGQETQYF. The CDR3 nucleotides are TGTGCCAGCAGTAGGCGACAGGGACAAGAGACCCAGTACTTC.

The chain has TRBV12-2 and TRBJ1-1; TRBD1 is taken as the D call from the table, unchecked against the DNA. TRBV12-2 is marked as a pseudogene. The CDR3 totals 15 residues. The CDR3 protein is CASRLETEMNTEAFF. CDR3 coding DNA: TGTGCAAGTCGCTTAGAGACAGAAATGAACACTGAAGCTTTCTTT.

The chain links TRBV4-2 to TRBJ2-7; TRBD2 aligns across 12 bases. There are 18 residues in the CDR3. From germline, CDR1 is LGHNA and CDR2 YNFKEQ. J lost 1 base, V lost 1 base, and 8 bases had no gene match. The CDR3 loop reads CASSQGASGGVGSYEQYF. The CDR3 DNA reads TGTGCCAGCAGCCAAGGCGCTAGCGGGGGGGTCGGGTCCTACGAGCAGTACTTC.

This chain connects TRBV6-1 to TRBJ1-5; D unresolved. V lost 0 bases and J 7 bases, leaving 13 bases between the germline ends. Looked up from germline, CDR1 is MNHNS and CDR2 is SASEGT. The CDR3 sequence is 15 residues long. CDR3 bases: TGTGCCAGCAGTGAAGCTGTGCGGGTTAACCAGCCCCAGCATTTT. Translation: CASSEAVRVNQPQHF.

This rearrangement joins TRBV29-1 to TRBJ2-5; 16 positions agree with TRBD2. Losses at the gene ends were 6 bases for V and 0 bases for J; bases not matched to a gene: 4. From germline, CDR1 is SQVTM and CDR2 ANQGSEA. This CDR3 spans 16 amino acids. CDR3 in DNA: TGCAGCGTAATGGGACTAGCGGGGGGGAACCAAGAGACCCAGTACTTC. This encodes CSVMGLAGGNQETQYF.

This sequence joins TRBV4-3 and TRBJ2-4, with 8 bases identical to TRBD2. This CDR3 comprises 20 residues. The germline V gene has CDR1 LGHNA and CDR2 YSLEER. J was trimmed by 0 bases and V by 1 base; bases with no gene match: 14. The CDR3 DNA is TGCGCCAGCAGCCAAGGACCCGGGGGGGGGACGGAAAAAGCCAAAAACATTCAGTACTTC. Encoded protein: CASSQGPGGGTEKAKNIQYF.

This clone was detected only a few times. The chain recombines TRBV6-2 or TRBV6-3 with TRBJ1-4; 7 bases line up with TRBD1. The V gene end was trimmed by 5 bases and the J gene end by 7 bases; junction bases not matched to a gene: 10. The CDR3 length is 15 residues. In germline, CDR1 is MNHEY, CDR2 SVGEGT. The CDR3 coding sequence is TGTGCCAGCAGTCCCCGGACAGGTCAGGGTGAAAAACTGTTTTTT. It is translated as CASSPRTGQGEKLFF.

This chain joins TRBV7-9 and TRBJ1-1; TRBD1 aligns across 9 bases. Trimming took 2 bases from V and 7 from J; bases not matched to a gene: 5. The germline V gene has CDR1 SEHNR and CDR2 FQNEAQ (reference sequence). The CDR3 consists of 14 residues. CDR3 sequence reads: CASSLQQGASEAFF. In DNA, the CDR3 is TGTGCCAGCAGCTTACAACAGGGGGCGAGTGAAGCTTTCTTT.

The gene calls are TRBV19 and TRBJ2-1; a weak D match, TRBD1 (5 bases). This CDR3 spans 11 amino acids. In germline, CDR1 is LNHDA, CDR2 SQIVND (reference sequence). With 6 bases removed from V and 6 bases from J, the gap between germline ends came to 6 bases. The CDR3 nucleotides read TGTGCCAGTAGACAGGCCAATGAGCAGTTCTTC. Translated, it gives CASRQANEQFF.

The chain combines TRBV4-1 with TRBJ1-4; TRBD1 is a possible D gene (6 bases). V lost 4 bases and J lost 5, with 14 bases in between. The CDR3 totals 15 residues. Per the germline V gene, CDR1 is MGHRA and CDR2 is YSYEKL. Here the CDR3 reads CASSRTGTFNEKLFF. CDR3 sequence (DNA): TGCGCCAGCAGCCGAACCGGGACATTCAATGAAAAACTGTTTTTT.

The J gene is TRBJ1-5, the V gene TRBV6-5, with unresolved D. Germline V gene lookup returns CDR1 MNHEY and CDR2 SVGAGI. There are 14 residues in the CDR3. V was trimmed by 10 bases and J by 0 bases, leaving 13 bases between them. In nucleotides, the CDR3 is TGTGCCACCTTGGCCAGATATAGCAATCAGCCCCAGCATTTT. Translated, it gives CATLARYSNQPQHF.

The chain uses TRBV7-3 and TRBJ1-2; 11 bases are a match to TRBD1. Germline loops: CDR1 SGHTA, CDR2 FQGTGA. The CDR3 is 13 amino acids. Unmatched junction bases numbered 4, after V lost 6 bases and J lost 7 bases. CDR3 sequence: CASSSGTGGGYTF. The CDR3 region has the DNA TGTGCCAGCAGTTCCGGGACAGGGGGTGGCTACACCTTC.

This clone was seen just once. This chain joins TRBV9 and TRBJ1-1; D may be TRBD1 (5 bases). CDR1 and CDR2 (germline): SGDLS, YYNGEE. The CDR3 consists of 15 residues. The V and J ends lost 0 bases and 6 bases respectively, with 15 bases between them. As DNA, the CDR3 is TGTGCCAGCAGCGTAGTACCAGGACACCTCGCTGAAGCTTTCTTT. It specifies CASSVVPGHLAEAFF.

The J gene is TRBJ2-5, the V gene TRBV5-1; D not certain. V lost 5 bases and J lost 5, with 7 bases in between. The CDR3 covers 11 residues. Germline lookup yields CDR1 SGHRS and CDR2 YFSETQ. DNA of the CDR3: TGCGCCAGCAGTTTACGGGAGACCCAGTACTTC. Amino acid sequence: CASSLRETQYF.

This clone came up once. V usage is TRBV7-3 and J usage is TRBJ2-5; 7 nucleotides align to TRBD1. Germline CDR1 is SGHTA and CDR2 is FQGTGA. The CDR3 is 15 residues long. The J segment lost 1 base and the V segment lost 5 bases, leaving 7 bases of the junction unmatched. This CDR3 is CASSRTGTVQETQYF. CDR3 nucleotides: TGTGCCAGCAGCAGAACCGGGACAGTCCAAGAGACCCAGTACTTC.

The genes are TRBV4-1 and TRBJ2-3, with 7 nucleotides matching TRBD1. V was clipped by 0 bases and J by 1 base; unmatched bases: 1. Germline loops: CDR1 MGHRA, CDR2 YSYEKL. CDR3 length equals 15 residues. The CDR3 DNA reads TGCGCCAGCAGCCAAGATGGACAGGGCACAGATACGCAGTATTTT. It specifies CASSQDGQGTDTQYF.

The chain uses TRBV5-5 and TRBJ1-5, with a tentative D call TRBD1 (5 bases). Trimming stripped 0 bases from V and 4 bases from J, with 11 bases between. The CDR3 length is 15 residues. The germline V gene encodes CDR1 SGHKS and CDR2 YYEKEE (reference sequence). CDR3 amino acids: CASSLGPAGNQPQHF. As DNA, the CDR3 is TGTGCCAGCAGCTTGGGCCCGGCAGGGAATCAGCCCCAGCATTTT. Using reference TRBV5-5 and TRBJ1-5 for the parts outside the CDR3, the full variable domain is DAGVTQSPTHLIKTRGQQVTLRCSPISGHKSVSWYQQVLGQGPQFIFQYYEKEERGRGNFPDRFSARQFPNYSSELNVNALLLGDSALYLCASSLGPAGNQPQHFGDGTRLSIL.

The CDR3 DNA reads as TGCGCCAGCAGCTTCTCATCCCGAACAGGAGAAGGGGAGACCCAGTACTTC. This codes for CASSFSSRTGEGETQYF. This rearrangement joins TRBV5-1 to TRBJ2-5; D possibly corresponds to TRBD1 (5 bases). Germline lookup yields CDR1 SGHRS and CDR2 YFSETQ. V was trimmed by 2 bases and J by 5 bases, leaving 22 bases between them. The CDR3 is 17 residues long.